What follows are 32 T cell receptor beta chains derived from one specimen sequenced in a study of cytomegalovirus exposure and HLA in healthy donors. TCRdb's copy holds only in-frame clones and misses some; the assay was immunoSEQ multiplex PCR. The sample lists over 200,000 clones; about 91% were seen once. Sequencing input: PBMCs. The receptor source for this set is a young woman in good health and CMV-seronegative.

The chain is built from TRBV18 and TRBJ2-2; 7 nucleotides align to TRBD1. The germline V gene has CDR1 KGHSH and CDR2 LQKENI. V dropped 9 bases and J dropped 0; count of bases not matched to a gene: 4. The length of the CDR3 is 14 residues. The CDR3 DNA sequence: TGTGCCAGTACGACAGGGACGAACACCGGGGAGCTGTTTTTT. Translated: CASTTGTNTGELFF.

The chain has TRBV30 and TRBJ2-1, with TRBD2 identical over 9 bases. Per germline, CDR1 GTSNPN and CDR2 SVGIG (reference sequence). The CDR3 covers 14 residues. V lost 4 bases, J lost 5 bases, and 6 bases stayed unmatched. CDR3 loop: CAWNRLAGNNEQFF. CDR3 bases: TGTGCCTGGAACCGGCTAGCGGGAAACAATGAGCAGTTCTTC.

This clone has just a few counts. The chain joins TRBV6-1 to TRBJ2-7, with D possibly matching TRBD2 (6 bases). The V and J ends lost 1 base and 2 bases respectively, with 12 bases between them. This CDR3 region has 15 residues. Germline values: CDR1 MNHNS, CDR2 SASEGT. CDR3 sequence: CASSEGSGEAYEQYF. DNA for the CDR3: TGTGCCAGCAGTGAAGGCTCGGGGGAGGCCTACGAGCAGTACTTC.

The chain links TRBV18 to TRBJ2-1; no clear D. Germline-derived CDR1 and CDR2 are KGHSH and LQKENI. CDR3 length: 13 residues. The V and J ends lost 0 bases and 4 bases respectively, with 4 bases between them. The CDR3 sequence: CASSPPSYNEQFF. For the CDR3, the DNA is TGTGCCAGCTCACCACCGTCGTACAATGAGCAGTTCTTC.

The J gene is TRBJ2-7, the V gene TRBV7-2, with D maybe TRBD2 (6 bases). This CDR3 has 16 amino acids. V lost 0 bases and J 5 bases, leaving 17 bases between the germline ends. Germline CDR1 reads SGHTA; CDR2 reads FQGNSA. The CDR3: CASSLARGSRHNEQYF. CDR3 DNA: TGTGCCAGCAGCTTAGCCCGGGGGAGCCGGCATAACGAGCAGTACTTC.

The chain links TRBV28 to TRBJ2-3; 7 nucleotides line up with TRBD2. The CDR3 has 13 residues. V was clipped by 3 bases and J by 4 bases; unmatched bases: 1. CDR1 MDHEN and CDR2 SYDVKM come from the germline V gene. CDR3: CASSLLAADTQYF. DNA for the CDR3: TGTGCCAGCAGTTTGCTAGCGGCAGATACGCAGTATTTT.

The chain combines TRBV6-5 with TRBJ2-7; no firm D call. CDR3 length: 13 residues. The germline gives CDR1 MNHEY, CDR2 SVGAGI. The ends were cut back, 5 bases at V and 0 bases at J, with 8 bases in the middle. CDR3 sequence (DNA): TGTGCCAGCAGTCCGGGTCACTCCTACGAGCAGTACTTC. Amino acids: CASSPGHSYEQYF.

The chain has TRBV11-2 and TRBJ2-3; D is possibly TRBD2 (5 bases). The CDR3 loop spans 11 amino acids. Trimming stripped 5 bases from V and 8 bases from J, with 8 bases between. Germline V gives CDR1 SGHAT, CDR2 FQNNGV. The CDR3 nucleotides read TGTGCCAGCAGCAGGGAGAGTACGCAGTATTTT. This gives the protein CASSRESTQYF.

This chain links TRBV5-1 with TRBJ2-5, with 8 bases lining up with TRBD2. V shed 4 bases and J 1 base; nucleotides not matched to a gene: 6. This CDR3 region has 15 residues. Germline CDR1 SGHRS, CDR2 YFSETQ. CDR3 nucleotides: TGCGCCAGCAGCCGCCGGGGGGGGACCCAAGAGACCCAGTACTTC. Protein: CASSRRGGTQETQYF.

The V and J genes are TRBV6-8 and TRBJ2-7, with 8 nucleotides matching TRBD2. J gave up 4 bases and V 9 bases, and 32 bases lay outside the gene matches. The germline V gene has CDR1 MNHGY and CDR2 SAAAGT. The CDR3 extends over 21 amino acids. As DNA, the CDR3 is TGTGCCAGGAGCCAGAGGGTTAGCGGGATGAAAATGGAGCCCCTGGCTTACGAGCAGTACTTC. It encodes CARSQRVSGMKMEPLAYEQYF.

V is TRBV2 and J is TRBJ2-1, with 8 bases aligning to TRBD2. J was trimmed by 9 bases and V by 6 bases; bases with no gene match: 13. Germline values: CDR1 SNHLY, CDR2 FYNNEI. This CDR3 region has 15 residues. The CDR3 protein is CASRGTGTSVFEQFF. CDR3 in DNA: TGTGCCAGCAGGGGAACCGGGACTAGTGTTTTTGAGCAGTTCTTC.

This clone was seen a few times. The CDR3, as DNA: TGTGCCAGCAGTCCGAGCCGGGACAGGGGCACAGATACGCAGTATTTT. Translated: CASSPSRDRGTDTQYF. This chain joins TRBV7-9 and TRBJ2-3; 9 bases are a match to TRBD1. Losses at the gene ends were 6 bases for V and 1 base for J; bases not matched to a gene: 8. From germline, CDR1 is SEHNR and CDR2 FQNEAQ (reference sequence). The CDR3 sequence is 16 residues long.

The chain couples TRBV7-2 to TRBJ2-4; TRBD2 matches 10 bases. The germline CDR1 and CDR2 sequences are SGHTA and FQGNSA. Trimming cost V 1 base and J 2 bases; bases outside gene matches: 5. The CDR3 is 17 amino acids. The CDR3, as DNA: TGTGCCAGCAGCTTAGTCAGCGGGGGGGGCCCCAAAAACATTCAGTACTTC. This encodes CASSLVSGGGPKNIQYF.

This CDR3 reads CASDRGYEQYF. For the CDR3, the DNA is TGTGCCAGCGACCGAGGCTACGAGCAGTACTTC. The rearrangement uses TRBV6-6 and TRBJ2-7; D is uncertain. The CDR3 contains 11 residues. CDR1 and CDR2 from the germline V gene are MNHNY and SVGAGI (reference sequence). Trimming took 8 bases from V and 3 from J, leaving 8 bases between them.

This clone was observed once. The rearrangement links TRBV11-2 to TRBJ2-7; 8 positions match TRBD1. Trimming removed 5 bases from V and 7 bases from J; junction bases left unmatched: 13. The CDR3 consists of 15 residues. The germline V gene has CDR1 SGHAT and CDR2 FQNNGV. The CDR3 DNA sequence: TGTGCCAGCAGCCCTCCGACAGGGGACTCTAGTGAGCAGTACTTC. Protein sequence: CASSPPTGDSSEQYF.

The rearrangement links TRBV29-1 to TRBJ1-1, with D uncertain. Looked up from germline, CDR1 is SQVTM and CDR2 is ANQGSEA. Trimming pared 4 bases from V and 6 bases from J, leaving 12 bases between. This CDR3 is 12 amino acids long. The CDR3 is CSVVRWGAEAFF. CDR3 coding DNA: TGCAGCGTTGTAAGATGGGGAGCTGAAGCTTTCTTT.

The chain links TRBV5-6 to TRBJ2-2, with D perhaps TRBD2 (6 bases). The length of the CDR3 is 14 residues. Trimming stripped 5 bases from V and 2 bases from J, with 10 bases between. Germline CDR1 SGHDT, CDR2 YYEEEE. The CDR3 region has the DNA TGTGCCAGCAGTCAGGGACTTAACACCGGGGAGCTGTTTTTT. Translated: CASSQGLNTGELFF.

The chain combines TRBV27 with TRBJ1-2; TRBD1 aligns across 9 bases. The V segment lost 5 bases and the J segment 4 bases; nucleotides outside the gene matches: 8. This CDR3 spans 15 amino acids. In germline, CDR1 is MNHEY, CDR2 SMNVEV (reference sequence). CDR3 region: CASSPTGGDVYGYTF. The CDR3 DNA reads as TGTGCCAGCAGTCCTACAGGGGGCGATGTCTATGGCTACACCTTC.

The chain uses TRBV15 and TRBJ1-2; 7 bases align to TRBD1. The CDR3 is 15 amino acids. Trimming at V came to 6 bases and at J to 3 bases, leaving 10 bases not matched to a gene. Germline-derived CDR1 and CDR2 are LNHNV and YYDKDF (reference sequence). Here the CDR3 reads CATRDPGQYYYGYTF. The CDR3 coding sequence is TGTGCCACCAGGGATCCGGGACAGTACTACTATGGCTACACCTTC.

V usage is TRBV5-1 and J usage is TRBJ1-1; the match to TRBD1 covers 11 bases. This CDR3 is 17 amino acids long. Germline assignment: CDR1 SGHRS and CDR2 YFSETQ. V lost 4 bases and J lost 3; bases outside the gene matches: 11. CDR3 sequence reads: CASSPGTGGRLYTEAFF. Here the CDR3 DNA reads TGCGCCAGCAGCCCAGGGACAGGGGGAAGACTTTACACTGAAGCTTTCTTT.

The rearrangement joins TRBV6-5 to TRBJ1-1, with a weak D call TRBD1 (6 bases). Germline CDR1 reads MNHEY; CDR2 reads SVGAGI. The length of the CDR3 is 15 residues. Trimming took off 7 bases at V and 0 bases at J, with 15 bases between the two ends. This CDR3 is CASTRGGWMNTEAFF. CDR3 DNA: TGTGCCAGCACAAGGGGGGGCTGGATGAACACTGAAGCTTTCTTT.

This clone was seen just once. V and J are TRBV5-1 and TRBJ2-7, with a tentative D call TRBD1 (6 bases). Trimming took 4 bases from V and 0 from J, leaving 17 bases between them. Germline CDR1 SGHRS, CDR2 YFSETQ. The length of the CDR3 is 16 residues. The CDR3 DNA follows: TGCGCCAGCAGCCGCAACAGGGTAGAGGTCTCCTACGAGCAGTACTTC. Translated: CASSRNRVEVSYEQYF.

This sequence joins TRBV10-3 and TRBJ2-7, with TRBD2 matching over 13 bases. The CDR3 extends over 19 amino acids. Per germline, CDR1 ENHRY and CDR2 SYGVKD. Trimming at V came to 0 bases and at J to 4 bases, leaving 12 bases not matched to a gene. DNA for the CDR3: TGTGCCATCAGTGAGTCGATGGGACTAGCGGGACCTATAGCTTACGAGCAGTACTTC. The encoded protein is CAISESMGLAGPIAYEQYF.

This sequence joins TRBV7-8 and TRBJ1-2; 7 bases are a match to TRBD1. The V segment lost 1 base and the J segment 6 bases; nucleotides outside the gene matches: 5. The CDR3 extends over 14 amino acids. Germline CDR1 is SGHVS and CDR2 is FQNEAQ. The CDR3 spells CASSLVRGEDGYTF. The CDR3 region has the DNA TGTGCCAGCAGCTTAGTCAGGGGGGAGGATGGCTACACCTTC.

The chain combines TRBV6-1 with TRBJ2-1; 13 nucleotides match TRBD2. With V trimmed by 6 bases and J by 7 bases, 6 bases remained unmatched. Per germline, CDR1 MNHNS and CDR2 SASEGT. The CDR3 runs 15 residues. CDR3 in amino acids: CASSGLAGVVNEQFF. The CDR3 DNA follows: TGTGCCAGCAGCGGACTAGCGGGAGTTGTGAATGAGCAGTTCTTC.

This chain joins TRBV18 and TRBJ1-3; 7 bases map to TRBD1. In germline, CDR1 is KGHSH, CDR2 LQKENI. This CDR3 is built from 15 residues. Trimming at V came to 6 bases and at J to 4 bases, leaving 9 bases not matched to a gene. CDR3 in DNA: TGTGCCAGCTCCCCGCCGGGACAGCCCGGAAACACCATATATTTT. Its translation is CASSPPGQPGNTIYF.

This rearrangement joins TRBV6-6 to TRBJ1-5; D remains unclear. From germline, CDR1 is MNHNY and CDR2 SVGAGI (reference sequence). Trimming took 4 bases from V and 1 from J, leaving 5 bases between them. The CDR3 covers 13 residues. CDR3 loop: CASSSVSNQPQHF. The CDR3, as DNA: TGTGCCAGCAGTTCGGTGAGCAATCAGCCCCAGCATTTT.

This clone was seen a handful of times. V is TRBV7-2 and J is TRBJ1-3; D is uncertain. CDR3 size: 13 residues. In germline, CDR1 is SGHTA, CDR2 FQGNSA. Trimming left V 3 bases short and J 0 bases short, with 3 bases between. CDR3 protein: CASSLSSGNTIYF. The DNA of the CDR3 is TGTGCCAGCAGCTTGAGCTCTGGAAACACCATATATTTT.

J is TRBJ2-7 and V is TRBV28; D is perhaps TRBD1 (6 bases). V lost 3 bases and J lost 1, with 13 bases in between. Germline V lookup: CDR1 MDHEN, CDR2 SYDVKM. This CDR3 region has 15 residues. The CDR3 DNA follows: TGTGCCAGCAGTTTGTCAGAGACAGGATCCTACGAGCAGTACTTC. Translation: CASSLSETGSYEQYF.

Turning to this clone: A read error is possible here, since a much larger clone lies one base away. Distinct nucleotide sequences in the sample also encode this CDR3. V gene TRBV6-1 combines with J gene TRBJ2-3, with 12 bases that match TRBD2. This CDR3 is 14 amino acids long. The germline V gene has CDR1 MNHNS and CDR2 SASEGT. With V trimmed by 4 bases and J by 6 bases, 2 bases remained unmatched. The CDR3 here is CASSGLAGADTQYF. DNA of the CDR3: TGTGCCAGCAGTGGACTAGCGGGAGCGGATACGCAGTATTTT.

The chain links TRBV10-1 to TRBJ2-7; TRBD1 matches at 10 bases. In germline, CDR1 is WNHNN, CDR2 SYGVQD (reference sequence). The length of the CDR3 is 13 residues. J lost 7 bases, V lost 3 bases, and 3 bases had no gene match. CDR3 sequence reads: CASSEGQGGEQYF. In DNA form, the CDR3 reads TGCGCCAGCAGTGAAGGACAGGGGGGGGAGCAGTACTTC.

The chain couples TRBV27 to TRBJ2-3, with 7 bases lining up with TRBD2. CDR3 length: 16 residues. Germline-derived CDR1 and CDR2 are MNHEY and SMNVEV (reference sequence). Germline trimming cut 1 base from V and 4 bases from J; bases unmatched to any gene: 8. CDR3 loop: CASSLWEGHPADTQYF. In nucleotides, the CDR3 is TGTGCCAGCAGTTTATGGGAGGGCCACCCCGCAGATACGCAGTATTTT.